The 7 T cell receptor beta chains below were found in one sample sequenced in a study of neurological immune-mediated disorders. One entry per CDR3 protein, called by TCRdb with MiXCR from the 5' RACE reads. The sample carries 74,000 or so distinct CDR3 sequences, about 9.5% recorded once. The sequenced material came from PBMCs. These TCRs come from a man aged 50 to 59 in good health.

This clonotype occurred a few times. The genes are TRBV11-2 and TRBJ2-5; no clear D gene. The ends were cut back, 2 bases at V and 1 base at J, with 14 bases in the middle. This CDR3 is built from 16 residues. CDR1 is SGHAT and CDR2 is FQNNGV in the germline V gene. The CDR3 DNA is TGTGCCAGCAGCTTAAGCAAAGGCCAGTTCCAAGAGACCCAGTACTTC. Translation: CASSLSKGQFQETQYF.

The J gene is TRBJ2-4, the V gene TRBV3-1, with a tentative D call TRBD2 (5 bases). The V and J ends lost 3 bases and 2 bases respectively, with 20 bases between them. CDR3 length equals 18 residues. Germline V gene data show CDR1 as LGHDT and CDR2 as YNNKEL (reference sequence). The CDR3: CASSQGADRWLTKNIQYF. Written as DNA, the CDR3 is TGTGCCAGCAGCCAGGGAGCGGACCGCTGGTTAACCAAAAACATTCAGTACTTC.

This clonotype was recorded at least ten times. The gene calls are TRBV5-5 and TRBJ2-3; D is unresolved. Trimming shortened V by 0 bases and J by 3 bases, and 17 bases separated the two germline ends. Germline lookup yields CDR1 SGHKS and CDR2 YYEKEE (reference sequence). The CDR3 is 17 residues long. The CDR3 coding sequence is TGTGCCAGCAGCTTGGCCTCAGTCCTAACATCAACAGATACGCAGTATTTT. It specifies CASSLASVLTSTDTQYF.

This clonotype was seen ten or more times. The gene calls are TRBV29-1 and TRBJ2-5; 9 nucleotides agree with TRBD2. V trimming: 7 bases; J trimming: 2 bases; junction bases outside the gene matches: 8. The CDR3 consists of 14 residues. Germline CDR1 is SQVTM and CDR2 is ANQGSEA. CDR3 residues: CSAGRAGGQETQYF. The CDR3 coding sequence is TGCAGCGCAGGAAGAGCGGGAGGACAAGAGACCCAGTACTTC.

This chain joins TRBV20-1 and TRBJ1-6, with unresolved D. The CDR3 is 14 residues long. Germline V gene sequence: CDR1 DFQATT, CDR2 SNEGSKA (reference sequence). Trimming removed 0 bases at V and 9 bases at J, with 12 bases between. The CDR3: CSAREPAPGSPLHF. The DNA of the CDR3 is TGCAGTGCTAGAGAACCCGCGCCTGGTTCACCCCTCCACTTT.

Many counts were recorded for this clonotype. This chain joins TRBV7-9 and TRBJ1-1; D ambiguous. V was shortened by 5 bases and J by 2 bases, with 12 bases between the two germline ends. CDR3 length: 14 residues. Germline V gene lookup returns CDR1 SEHNR and CDR2 FQNEAQ (reference sequence). In DNA, the CDR3 is TGTGCCAGCAGCCTAGGGTCTATCAACACTGAAGCTTTCTTT. This translates into CASSLGSINTEAFF.

This clonotype showed up just a few times. The chain combines TRBV5-5 with TRBJ1-1; no clear D. CDR1 is SGHKS, CDR2 YYEKEE, per germline (reference sequence). V dropped 0 bases and J dropped 1 base, with 10 bases sitting between them. The CDR3 is 15 amino acids. The CDR3 is CASSLAGLQNTEAFF. In DNA, the CDR3 is TGTGCCAGCAGCTTGGCCGGGCTTCAGAACACTGAAGCTTTCTTT.